This note documents a single TCR beta chain sequence. Its antigen is as yet unknown. One end of the junction is discordant with germline, which a read error may explain. Germline CDR1 reads ENHRY; CDR2 reads SYGVKD. CDR3 length: 11 residues. The table came from immunoSEQ multiplex PCR; TCRdb's copy has only in-frame clones and leaves some out. The sample yields about 140,000 clones, roughly 92% seen once. The data were obtained in a study of T cell responses to AZD1222 COVID-19 vaccine. Study results and caveats: White British people made up most donors, females outnumbered males, and clonal diversity was possibly underestimated.

The rearrangement links TRBV10-3 to TRBJ1-2; D may be TRBD1 (5 bases). The clonotype comes from an adult in good health. The sequencing here drew on peripheral blood, taken on day 0 of AZD1222 vaccination. CDR3 nucleotides: TGTGCCATCAGCTCGAAGGCAGGGACCTCCTTC. Its translation: CAISSKAGTSF.